A single sample is the source of the 14 T cell receptor beta chains below, sequenced in a study of response to subunit inactivated influenza vaccine. TCRdb ran MiXCR on the RT-PCR reads and lists one entry per CDR3 protein. The sample has some 640,000 distinct CDR3 sequences; over 11% are singletons. Sequencing used PBMCs from blood, obtained approximately 15 days before vaccination. Receptor source: a man between 50 and 59 years old who received an inactivated influenza vaccine.

This clonotype was counted a few times. The rearrangement joins TRBV6-1 to TRBJ1-2, with TRBD1 identical over 10 bases. The germline gives CDR1 MNHNS, CDR2 SASEGT. Trimming cost V 5 bases and J 2 bases; bases outside gene matches: 8. The CDR3 runs to 16 residues. CDR3 sequence (DNA): TGTGCCAGCAGTAGACAGGGGGCTTATGTAAACTATGGCTACACCTTC. Residues: CASSRQGAYVNYGYTF.

Of note for this clonotype: One junction end disagrees with the germline gene, perhaps due to a read error. The gene calls are TRBV7-7 and TRBJ2-2, with 12 positions matching TRBD1. CDR3 size: 17 residues. Germline V lookup: CDR1 SSHAT, CDR2 FNYEAQ (reference sequence). Here the CDR3 DNA reads TGTGCTAGCAGCGTCGGGACAGGGGGCTTTTTGACCGGGGAGCTGTTTTTT. It translates to CASSVGTGGFLTGELFF.

This clonotype has just a few counts. The chain carries TRBV2 and TRBJ1-1; 8 positions match TRBD1. Germline V gene data show CDR1 as SNHLY and CDR2 as FYNNEI. V lost 4 bases and J lost 5; bases outside the gene matches: 9. The CDR3 is 15 amino acids. The CDR3, as DNA: TGTGCCAGCAGTGCGTCGCAGGGGGCGGGTACTGAAGCTTTCTTT. This codes for CASSASQGAGTEAFF.

The J gene is TRBJ2-3, the V gene TRBV12-3 or TRBV12-4, with 11 bases matching TRBD2. The junction had 9 bases not matched to a gene; V was cut back by 8 bases and J by 5 bases. This CDR3 contains 15 residues. The CDR3 bases are TGTGCCAGCCGACTTAGCGGGGGGGCAGGAGATACGCAGTATTTT. Protein: CASRLSGGAGDTQYF.

The chain carries TRBV7-6 and TRBJ2-3; TRBD2 matches 11 bases. CDR1 SGHVS and CDR2 FNYEAQ come from the germline V gene. CDR3 length: 19 residues. J lost 2 bases, V lost 0 bases, and 10 bases had no gene match. CDR3 coding DNA: TGTGCCAGCAGCTTAGCAGCCCCCCTTAGCGGGAGGGCCACAGATACGCAGTATTTT. It codes for CASSLAAPLSGRATDTQYF.

This clonotype has a handful of counts. The rearrangement joins TRBV12-3 or TRBV12-4 to TRBJ1-3; unclear D gene. The CDR3 contains 14 residues. With 8 bases removed from V and 0 bases from J, the gap between germline ends came to 11 bases. CDR3 nucleotide sequence: TGTGCCAGCGGGCGACTGTACTCTGGAAACACCATATATTTT. Translated, it gives CASGRLYSGNTIYF.

This clonotype was detected only a few times. The chain uses TRBV2 and TRBJ1-3; D is perhaps TRBD1 (6 bases). V lost 6 bases to trimming and J lost 0 bases, with 12 bases between them. Germline V gives CDR1 SNHLY, CDR2 FYNNEI. The CDR3 covers 15 residues. The CDR3 loop is CASSPPRGSGNTIYF. Here the CDR3 DNA reads TGTGCCAGCAGCCCCCCCAGGGGCTCTGGAAACACCATATATTTT.

The V and J genes are TRBV10-3 and TRBJ2-1; TRBD2 agrees at 7 bases. With 6 bases clipped from V and 8 bases from J, the junction kept 10 bases outside the gene matches. The CDR3 is 14 residues long. Germline V CDR1 and CDR2: ENHRY, SYGVKD. The DNA of the CDR3 is TGTGCCATCAGGGGGAGGGCGACGGGCGATGAGCAGTTCTTC. This codes for CAIRGRATGDEQFF.

The chain uses TRBV11-2 and TRBJ1-6; 7 bases match TRBD1. The CDR3 sequence is 17 residues long. Trimming removed 5 bases from V and 2 bases from J; junction bases left unmatched: 9. CDR1 is SGHAT and CDR2 is FQNNGV in the germline V gene. In DNA, the CDR3 is TGTGCCAGCAGCCATAGGGGGCGAGGAACCTATAATTCACCCCTCCACTTT. Residues: CASSHRGRGTYNSPLHF.

This clonotype was observed many times. For the CDR3, the DNA is TGTGCCAGCAGTTACCAGCAGGGAGGTGGTTCTGAAGCTTTCTTT. Its protein is CASSYQQGGGSEAFF. The rearrangement links TRBV6-2 or TRBV6-3 to TRBJ1-1, with a weak D call TRBD1 (5 bases). The germline CDR1 and CDR2 sequences are MNHEY and SVGEGT. Deletions cut 2 bases from V and 6 bases from J, with 16 bases between. The CDR3 sequence is 15 residues long.

The sample holds a few counts of this clonotype. The gene calls are TRBV29-1 and TRBJ2-3, with 11 bases that match TRBD2. In germline, CDR1 is SQVTM, CDR2 ANQGSEA. CDR3 length: 13 residues. J was trimmed by 1 base and V by 7 bases; bases with no gene match: 1. The DNA for the CDR3 is TGCAGCGAGGGACTAGCGGGCACAGATACGCAGTATTTT. This translates into CSEGLAGTDTQYF.

The chain uses TRBV5-6 and TRBJ1-1; D not certain. The V and J ends lost 0 bases and 1 base respectively, with 10 bases between them. This CDR3 is built from 15 residues. Germline V gene lookup returns CDR1 SGHDT and CDR2 YYEEEE. The CDR3 spells CASSLEGAANTEAFF. The CDR3, as DNA: TGTGCCAGCAGCTTGGAAGGCGCGGCGAACACTGAAGCTTTCTTT. The full variable domain, rest sourced from reference TRBV5-6 and TRBJ1-1, is DAGVTQSPTHLIKTRGQQVTLRCSPKSGHDTVSWYQQALGQGPQFIFQYYEEEERQRGNFPDRFSGHQFPNYSSELNVNALLLGDSALYLCASSLEGAANTEAFFGQGTRLTVV.

This clonotype was observed many times. V is TRBV5-5 and J is TRBJ2-2; D remains ambiguous. This CDR3 has 12 residues. V lost 9 bases and J lost 8, with 14 bases in between. Germline CDR1 SGHKS, CDR2 YYEKEE (reference sequence). DNA of the CDR3: TGTGCCACCTACCACGAGAGGGGGGAGCTGTTTTTT. It yields the protein CATYHERGELFF.

V is TRBV5-6 and J is TRBJ1-5, with TRBD1 matching 9 bases. Germline CDR1 is SGHDT and CDR2 is YYEEEE. The V gene end was trimmed by 4 bases and the J gene end by 7 bases; junction bases not matched to a gene: 12. The CDR3 length is 16 residues. The CDR3 nucleotides read TGTGCCAGCAGCAAGGACAGGGGCCGACCAATCCAGCCCCAGCATTTT. It codes for CASSKDRGRPIQPQHF.